The entry below describes one T cell receptor beta chain. The antigen is not known. The CDR3 extends 3 residues past the end of the read, so its final part is completed from the germline J gene. This specimen belongs to a study of T cell clonality in common variable immunodeficiency. Study observations and caveats: In common variable immunodeficiency, TCR beta chains reportedly carried fewer deletions and N-nucleotide insertions.

Donors gave roughly 5 to 8.5 ml heparinized peripheral whole blood. The CDR3 runs 12 residues. Deletions cut 4 bases from V and 0 bases from J, with 4 bases between. From germline, CDR1 is SGHRS and CDR2 YFSETQ. The method was immunoSEQ multiplex PCR; TCRdb's version includes in-frame clones alone and lacks a portion of them. The sample yields 15,000 to 20,000 clones, without any singletons. The receptor comes from a human donor with common variable immunodeficiency. The specimen was peripheral blood mononuclear cells. This chain uses TRBV5-1 with TRBJ1-2; the D is unclear. The sequenced part of the CDR3 DNA is TGCGCCAGCAGCGGCACTAACTATGGC. Protein sequence: CASSGTNYG. The entire CDR3 protein reads CASSGTNYGYTF. The entire variable domain, with the rest obtained from reference TRBV5-1 and TRBJ1-2, is as follows: KAGVTQTPRYLIKTRGQQVTLSCSPISGHRSVSWYQQTPGQGLQFLFEYFSETQRNKGNFPGRFSGRQFSNSRSEMNVSTLELGDSALYLCASSGTNYGYTFGSGTRLTVV.